This TCR beta chain was identified in a study of T cells after yellow fever vaccination. Overall study context: The SMART-Seq v4 Ultra Low Input method served to prepare the low-cell-number fractions. Overall study results and limits: Across the CD4 and CD8 compartments, a small share of clonotypes was present in both. Primary-vaccination clones mostly resurfaced post-booster (about 95% CD4, more than 80% CD8).

Via MiXCR, TCRdb re-called the 5' RACE reads, giving one row per CDR3 protein. The profile shows about 160,000 distinct CDR3 sequences, roughly 8.8% of them singletons. This clonotype was counted only a few times. The target antigen is unknown. Germline V lookup: CDR1 SGHRS, CDR2 YFSETQ. This CDR3 region has 15 residues. V was trimmed by 3 bases and J by 0 bases, leaving 9 bases between them. The sequence was collected from a man younger than 30 who received the YFV17D yellow fever vaccine. The V call is TRBV5-1, the J call TRBJ2-2; maybe TRBD1 (5 bases). Sample: CD8+ T cells sorted from PBMCs, taken 45 days after the yellow fever booster vaccination. CDR3 region: CASSYRQPNTGELFF. The CDR3 region has the DNA TGCGCCAGCAGCTACAGGCAACCGAACACCGGGGAGCTGTTTTTT.